Presented here are 21 T cell receptor beta chains from one specimen sequenced in a study of T-cell reconstitution after alpha-beta-depleted transplantation in children. Antigen specificity for these receptors is unknown. Study-level findings and limits: Once a year had passed after transplant, T-cell counts and diversity came mostly from newly produced T cells.

A library of TCRbeta sequences, prepared with unique molecular identifiers, was generated. In TCRdb, the PCR reads were re-called with MiXCR into one record per CDR3 protein. The sample holds about 300,000 distinct CDR3 sequences, roughly 7.8% seen once. The sample consisted of peripheral blood, taken 360 days after TCRalphabeta/CD19-depleted stem cell transplant. These receptors were obtained from a female patient aged 2-9 years who had a stem cell transplant for Fanconi anemia, so the T cells may come from the graft donor.

This clonotype appeared many times. V gene TRBV29-1 combines with J gene TRBJ2-1; the match to TRBD1 covers 10 bases. The CDR3 is made up of 14 amino acids. The germline gives CDR1 SQVTM, CDR2 ANQGSEA. The J segment lost 0 bases and the V segment lost 7 bases, leaving 3 bases of the junction unmatched. CDR3 sequence reads: CSARDRGSYNEQFF. CDR3 DNA: TGCAGCGCCCGGGACAGGGGCTCCTACAATGAGCAGTTCTTC.

This clonotype was recorded at least ten times. This chain connects TRBV10-3 to TRBJ2-7; tentative D call: TRBD2 (6 bases). This CDR3 is built from 14 residues. Trimming pared 6 bases from V and 6 bases from J, leaving 18 bases between. Germline V gene data show CDR1 as ENHRY and CDR2 as SYGVKD. This CDR3 is CAISRAGTVVEQYF. As DNA, the CDR3 is TGTGCCATCAGCCGCGCGGGGACTGTCGTCGAGCAGTACTTC.

The chain employs TRBV4-3 and TRBJ1-6; possibly TRBD1 for D (6 bases). Germline assignment: CDR1 LGHNA and CDR2 YSLEER. V gave up 1 base and J gave up 7 bases, with 17 bases separating them. The CDR3 is made up of 17 amino acids. CDR3 region: CASSQAWAGTWNSPLHF. The CDR3 nucleotides read TGCGCCAGCAGCCAAGCGTGGGCAGGGACATGGAATTCACCCCTCCACTTT.

This clonotype has just a few counts. The rearrangement joins TRBV7-3 to TRBJ2-7; TRBD2 is a possible D gene (6 bases). The CDR3 is 15 amino acids. Germline CDR1 is SGHTA and CDR2 is FQGTGA. Trimming removed 5 bases at V and 2 bases at J, with 16 bases between. CDR3 protein: CASSPPGASAYEQYF. DNA for the CDR3: TGTGCCAGCAGCCCCCCCGGCGCTAGCGCCTACGAGCAGTACTTC.

This clonotype was counted many times. The rearrangement uses TRBV5-1 and TRBJ2-2; 7 bases agree with TRBD2. The CDR3 contains 16 residues. Unmatched junction bases numbered 7, after V lost 1 base and J lost 4 bases. From germline, CDR1 is SGHRS and CDR2 YFSETQ. The CDR3 is CASSLRAGVSTGELFF. Written as DNA, the CDR3 is TGCGCCAGCAGCTTGCGGGCGGGAGTATCCACCGGGGAGCTGTTTTTT.

There are many counts of this clonotype. The rearrangement links TRBV5-1 to TRBJ2-1, with D perhaps matching TRBD2 (6 bases). This CDR3 is 15 amino acids long. Trimming pared 4 bases from V and 1 base from J, leaving 12 bases between. Per germline, CDR1 SGHRS and CDR2 YFSETQ. This CDR3 reads CASSVLAGSYNEQFF. For the CDR3, the DNA is TGCGCCAGCAGCGTACTGGCGGGATCCTACAATGAGCAGTTCTTC.

This clonotype has a single count. V usage is TRBV11-2 and J usage is TRBJ2-5, with TRBD1 matching 9 bases. The CDR3 extends over 19 amino acids. J was trimmed by 1 base and V by 3 bases; bases with no gene match: 15. Germline CDR1 and CDR2: SGHAT and FQNNGV. This chain's CDR3 is CASSFRTGVLLRPQETQYF. As DNA, the CDR3 is TGTGCCAGCAGCTTTAGGACAGGGGTCCTTCTCCGGCCCCAAGAGACCCAGTACTTC. The complete variable domain, with remaining parts taken from reference TRBV11-2 and TRBJ2-5, reads EAGVAQSPRYKIIEKRQSVAFWCNPISGHATLYWYQQILGQGPKLLIQFQNNGVVDDSQLPKDRFSAERLKGVDSTLKIQPAKLEDSAVYLCASSFRTGVLLRPQETQYFGPGTRLLVL.

A few counts support this clonotype. The chain joins TRBV11-2 to TRBJ1-1; D call uncertain. This CDR3 contains 12 residues. CDR1 is SGHAT and CDR2 is FQNNGV in the germline V gene. The V gene lost 8 bases and the J gene lost 1 base, with 8 bases spanning the gap. The CDR3 loop is CASEPGNTEAFF. The CDR3 DNA follows: TGTGCCAGCGAACCGGGGAACACTGAAGCTTTCTTT.

V usage is TRBV6-5 and J usage is TRBJ2-3; TRBD2 agrees at 7 bases. CDR1 MNHEY and CDR2 SVGAGI come from the germline V gene. Trimming took 4 bases from V and 2 from J; bases not matched to a gene: 9. CDR3 length: 16 residues. The CDR3 spells CASSSTLGRATDTQYF. For the CDR3, the DNA is TGTGCCAGCAGTTCCACTCTTGGGAGGGCCACAGATACGCAGTATTTT.

The V gene is TRBV7-8, the J gene TRBJ1-5, with D possibly TRBD1 on 5 matching bases. This CDR3 has 15 amino acids. Per the germline V gene, CDR1 is SGHVS and CDR2 is FQNEAQ. V dropped 5 bases and J dropped 6 bases, with 17 bases sitting between them. The CDR3: CASSPRDLGGQPQHF. CDR3 bases: TGTGCCAGCAGCCCCCGGGACTTGGGGGGTCAGCCCCAGCATTTT.

CDR3 amino acids: CASSVSSGENEQFF. The CDR3 coding sequence is TGTGCCAGCAGCGTTTCTAGCGGGGAAAATGAGCAGTTCTTC. The chain couples TRBV11-2 to TRBJ2-1, with 9 bases fitting TRBD2. The CDR3 has 14 amino acids. CDR1 and CDR2 from the germline V gene are SGHAT and FQNNGV. The ends lost 5 bases at V and 7 bases at J; junction bases unmatched: 6.

The chain recombines TRBV6-4 with TRBJ2-3; perhaps TRBD2 as D (5 bases). Trimming shortened V by 4 bases and J by 5 bases, and 13 bases separated the two germline ends. The CDR3 is 14 amino acids. Per the germline V gene, CDR1 is MRHNA and CDR2 is SNTAGT. The CDR3 loop reads CASSVKDGVDTQYF. In DNA, the CDR3 is TGTGCCAGCAGTGTAAAGGACGGGGTAGATACGCAGTATTTT.

This clonotype occurred many times. The genes are TRBV4-2 and TRBJ2-2; D is undetermined. Trimming pared 1 base from V and 4 bases from J, leaving 4 bases between. Germline CDR1 and CDR2: LGHNA and YNFKEQ. This CDR3 contains 13 residues. The CDR3 region has the DNA TGTGCCAGCAGCCAAGGAATCACCGGGGAGCTGTTTTTT. The encoded protein is CASSQGITGELFF.

This clonotype was seen repeatedly, ten times or more. The chain uses TRBV18 and TRBJ2-2, with 7 bases fitting TRBD1. The CDR3 has 17 amino acids. V gave up 2 bases and J gave up 4 bases; unmatched junction bases: 10. Germline V gives CDR1 KGHSH, CDR2 LQKENI. The CDR3 sequence is CASSPDFGQVGTGELFF. CDR3 bases: TGTGCCAGCTCACCAGACTTCGGACAGGTTGGCACCGGGGAGCTGTTTTTT.

This clonotype has more than one count but fewer than ten. This chain links TRBV4-2 with TRBJ2-2; 13 bases align to TRBD2. CDR1 LGHNA and CDR2 YNFKEQ come from the germline V gene. The CDR3 has 18 amino acids. Trimming removed 0 bases from V and 4 bases from J; junction bases left unmatched: 5. In DNA form, the CDR3 reads TGTGCCAGCAGCCAAGACATACTAGCGGGGGGGCGCACCGGGGAGCTGTTTTTT. Translating it yields CASSQDILAGGRTGELFF.

The chain has TRBV6-5 and TRBJ2-1; 8 bases are a match to TRBD2. Germline V gene data show CDR1 as MNHEY and CDR2 as SVGAGI. After removal of 4 bases from V and 1 base from J, the junction contained 6 bases not matched to a gene. The CDR3 contains 16 residues. The CDR3 protein is CASSLRAGGSYNEQFF. As DNA, the CDR3 is TGTGCCAGCAGTTTGCGGGCGGGGGGTTCCTACAATGAGCAGTTCTTC.

This clonotype was counted many times. V is TRBV5-1 and J is TRBJ2-7, with 14 bases aligning to TRBD2. Germline V CDR1 and CDR2: SGHRS, YFSETQ. With 3 bases clipped from V and 3 bases from J, the junction kept 11 bases outside the gene matches. This CDR3 comprises 18 residues. CDR3 coding DNA: TGCGCCAGCAGCTGGGGAACCGGGACTAGCGGGAGTATCTACGAGCAGTACTTC. Its protein is CASSWGTGTSGSIYEQYF.

This clonotype was seen at least ten times. V usage is TRBV5-1 and J usage is TRBJ2-5, with TRBD2 identical over 9 bases. Germline lookup yields CDR1 SGHRS and CDR2 YFSETQ. The CDR3 has 15 residues. After removal of 1 base from V and 5 bases from J, the junction contained 6 bases not matched to a gene. The CDR3 loop is CASSLLGLADETQYF. CDR3 DNA: TGCGCCAGCAGCTTGTTGGGACTAGCCGACGAGACCCAGTACTTC.

This clonotype showed up just a few times. The chain couples TRBV7-8 to TRBJ1-5; the D is unclear. Per germline, CDR1 SGHVS and CDR2 FQNEAQ. The CDR3 sequence is 14 residues long. Trimming removed 3 bases from V and 7 bases from J, with 13 bases in between. CDR3 residues: CASSFRYMMQPQHF. In DNA, the CDR3 is TGTGCCAGCAGCTTCCGATACATGATGCAGCCCCAGCATTTT.

The chain links TRBV10-3 to TRBJ1-6, with D possibly being TRBD1 (5 bases). This CDR3 comprises 14 residues. Looked up from germline, CDR1 is ENHRY and CDR2 is SYGVKD. The V end lost 6 bases, the J end lost 9 bases, and 15 bases lay between the germline ends. CDR3 protein: CAIRAGISGSPLHF. CDR3 DNA sequence: TGTGCCATCAGGGCAGGGATTTCAGGTTCACCCCTCCACTTT.

In its sample, this clonotype was seen many times. This chain links TRBV4-3 with TRBJ1-1; D is unresolved. Germline CDR1 and CDR2: LGHNA and YSLEER. Trimming cost V 0 bases and J 7 bases, with 18 bases left between them. The CDR3 loop spans 16 amino acids. The DNA of the CDR3 is TGCGCCAGCAGCCAAGAAATGTCGGGAGGGTTACTTGAAGCTTTCTTT. It translates to CASSQEMSGGLLEAFF.